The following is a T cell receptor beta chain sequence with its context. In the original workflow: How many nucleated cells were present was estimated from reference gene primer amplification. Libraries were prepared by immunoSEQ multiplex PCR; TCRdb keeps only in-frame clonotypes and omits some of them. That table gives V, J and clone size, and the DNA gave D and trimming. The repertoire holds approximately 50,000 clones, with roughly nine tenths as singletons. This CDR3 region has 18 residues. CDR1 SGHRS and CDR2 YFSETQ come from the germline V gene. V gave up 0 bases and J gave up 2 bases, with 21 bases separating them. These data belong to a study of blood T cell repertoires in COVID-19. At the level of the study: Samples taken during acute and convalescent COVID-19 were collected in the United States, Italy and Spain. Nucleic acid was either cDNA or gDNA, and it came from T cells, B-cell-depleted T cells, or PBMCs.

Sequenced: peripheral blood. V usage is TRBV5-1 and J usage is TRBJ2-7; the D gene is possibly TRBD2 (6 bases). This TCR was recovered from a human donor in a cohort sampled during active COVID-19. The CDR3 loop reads CASSLARDSLRTPYEQYF. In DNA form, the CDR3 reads TGCGCCAGCAGCTTGGCCCGGGACTCCCTTAGAACTCCCTACGAGCAGTACTTC.